This record looks at one T cell receptor (beta chain) sequence and its context. Within the sample, other DNA sequences also encode this same CDR3. Profiling relied on immunoSEQ multiplex PCR, and the TCRdb table lists in-frame clones only, not all of them. The table lists more than 450,000 clones, 70% to 80% of them singletons. The CDR3 consists of 14 residues. CDR1 KGHSH and CDR2 LQKENI come from the germline V gene. The V and J ends lost 2 bases and 2 bases, in that order; junction bases with no gene match: 1. The sample belongs to a study of shared clonotypes between healthy human individuals. This rearrangement joins TRBV18 to TRBJ2-5; 8 bases line up with TRBD1. The receptor's source is a woman in her thirties or forties in good health. Some clones in this sample may be carry-over from other donors' samples. Material: PBMCs. The CDR3 spells CASSPRDRQETQYF. CDR3 nucleotide sequence: TGTGCCAGCTCACCAAGGGACAGGCAAGAGACCCAGTACTTC.